The T cell receptor (beta chain) described here comes from a study of shared clonotypes between healthy human individuals. Study-wide results and limits: Shared clonotypes across all four donors exceeded non-shared ones in generation probability. Despite large depth, sorted-subset datasets appeared incompletely sequenced. It was the few donors that limited the genetic and exposure-history diversity represented.

Notes on this clone: Its antigen is as yet unknown.

Each donor was a Caucasian adult residing in Nashville, Tennessee. The CDR3 is 13 residues long. From germline, CDR1 is MNHEY and CDR2 SVGAGI. V lost 6 bases, J lost 4 bases, and 12 bases lay in between. Profiling relied on immunoSEQ multiplex PCR, and the TCRdb table lists in-frame clones only, not all of them. This sample has some 1.1 million clones; approximately 80% occur once, and the top ten carry 0.7% to 0.95%. V gene TRBV6-5 combines with J gene TRBJ1-2; D remains ambiguous. The origin of this receptor is a man between 18 and 35 years old in good health. Some clones in this sample may be carry-over from other donors' samples. Specimen: memory CD4+ T cells from PBMCs. The subset denotes: CD45RA-negative fraction. This chain's CDR3 is CASSRKWGYGYTF. The CDR3 nucleotides are TGTGCCAGCAGCCGTAAATGGGGCTATGGCTACACCTTC.